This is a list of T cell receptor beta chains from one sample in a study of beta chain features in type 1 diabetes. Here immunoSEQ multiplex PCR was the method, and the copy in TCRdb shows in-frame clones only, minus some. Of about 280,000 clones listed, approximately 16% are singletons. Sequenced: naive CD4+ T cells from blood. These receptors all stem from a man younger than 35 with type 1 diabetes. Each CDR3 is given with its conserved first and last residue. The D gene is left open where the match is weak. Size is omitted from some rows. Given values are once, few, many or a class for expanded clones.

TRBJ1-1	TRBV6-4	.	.	TGTGCCAGCAGTGACGAGGTGAACACTGAAGCTTTCTTT	CASSDEVNTEAFF
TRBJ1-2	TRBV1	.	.	TGCACCAGCAGCCAAGTCCCCGGGACAGGGGTATGTGGCTACACCTTC	CTSSQVPGTGVCGYTF
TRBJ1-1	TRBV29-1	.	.	TGCAGCGTTGAAGCCAGGGTTCGGGTGAACACTGAAGCTTTCTTT	CSVEARVRVNTEAFF
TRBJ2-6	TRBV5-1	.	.	TGCGCCAGCAGCTCGACAGGATTGGCTGGGGCCAACGTCCTGACTTTC	CASSSTGLAGANVLTF
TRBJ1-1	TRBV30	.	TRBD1	TGTGCCTGGAATCTGAGACAGGGCCGGAACACTGAAGCTTTCTTT	CAWNLRQGRNTEAFF
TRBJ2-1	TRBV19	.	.	TGTGCCAGTACCCTCGACAGGACCTTCTCCTACAATGAGCAGTTCTTC	CASTLDRTFSYNEQFF
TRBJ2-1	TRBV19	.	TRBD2	TGTGCCAGTAGTACAAGACTAGCGGGAGGTCGATACAATGAGCAGTTCTTC	CASSTRLAGGRYNEQFF
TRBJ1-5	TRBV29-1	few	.	TGCAGCGTACAGGACGGATTCAATCAGCCCCAGCATTTT	CSVQDGFNQPQHF
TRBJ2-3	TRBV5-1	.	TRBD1	TGCGCCAGCAGCCCGGGACAGACCACAGATACGCAGTATTTT	CASSPGQTTDTQYF
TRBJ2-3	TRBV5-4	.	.	TGTGCCAGCAGGCCGAGACAGCTAGATACGCAGTATTTT	CASRPRQLDTQYF
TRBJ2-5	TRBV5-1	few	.	TGCGCCAGCAGCGCTACGGGGGGCGGGGAGACCCAGTACTTC	CASSATGGGETQYF
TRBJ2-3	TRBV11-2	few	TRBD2	TGTGCCAGCAGCCCGAGACTAGCGGGAGGGCCGGTAGATACGCAGTATTTT	CASSPRLAGGPVDTQYF
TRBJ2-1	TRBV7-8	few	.	TGTGCCAGCAGCTTACTGAGCTCCTACAATGAGCAGTTCTTC	CASSLLSSYNEQFF
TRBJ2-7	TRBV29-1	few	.	TGCAGCGTTGAAGACGGGGATCCCTACGAGCAGTACTTC	CSVEDGDPYEQYF
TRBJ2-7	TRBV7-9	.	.	TGTGCCAGCAGGCGTGCCGGACAGTACGAGCAGTACTTC	CASRRAGQYEQYF
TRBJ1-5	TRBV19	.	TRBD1	TGTGCCAGTACCACCGGGACAGGCCATCAGCCCCAGCATTTT	CASTTGTGHQPQHF
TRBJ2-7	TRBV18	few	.	TGTGCCAGCTCACTGGCGACACTCTCCTACGAGCAGTACTTC	CASSLATLSYEQYF
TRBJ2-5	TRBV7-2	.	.	TGTGCCAGCAGCTTCGGGGGAGTATTCGGGGAGACCCAGTACTTC	CASSFGGVFGETQYF
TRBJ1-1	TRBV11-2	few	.	TGTGCCAGCAGCCCACAACAGAACACTGAAGCTTTCTTT	CASSPQQNTEAFF
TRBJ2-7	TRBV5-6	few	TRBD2	TGTGCCAGCAGACGGAGAGGACTAGCGGGCTACGAGCAGTACTTC	CASRRRGLAGYEQYF
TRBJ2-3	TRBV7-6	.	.	TGTGCCAGCAGCTTATTCGTCCGAGATACGCAGTATTTT	CASSLFVRDTQYF
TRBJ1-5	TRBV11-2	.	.	TGTGCCAGCAGCTTAGATCGTGTCAATCAGCCCCAGCATTTT	CASSLDRVNQPQHF
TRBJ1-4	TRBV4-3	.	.	TGCGCCAGCAGCCAAGGAATACTTGCAACTAATGAAAAACTGTTTTTT	CASSQGILATNEKLFF
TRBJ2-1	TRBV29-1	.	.	TGCAGCGTTCTGGGACTCTACAATGAGCAGTTCTTC	CSVLGLYNEQFF
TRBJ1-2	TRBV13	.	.	TGTGCCAGCAGACCCTCACTCAGAGGAGCTAACTATGGCTACACCTTC	CASRPSLRGANYGYTF
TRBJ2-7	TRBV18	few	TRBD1	TGTGCCAGCTCACCACGGGACAGGGACTCGGCGGACGAGCAGTACTTC	CASSPRDRDSADEQYF
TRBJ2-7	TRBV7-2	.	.	TGTGCCAGCAGCTTGGCGGGGTCCCTCTCCTACGAGCAGTACTTC	CASSLAGSLSYEQYF
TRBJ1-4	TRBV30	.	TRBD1	TGTGCTGTAGAACCCGGGACAGCAAATGAAAAACTGTTTTTT	CAVEPGTANEKLFF
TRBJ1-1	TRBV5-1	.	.	TGCGCCAGTAGGAGGGACTCAAACACTGAAGCTTTCTTT	CASRRDSNTEAFF
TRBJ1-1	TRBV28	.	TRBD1	TGTGCCAGCAGTGTCCCCGGGACAGGGAACACTGAAGCTTTCTTT	CASSVPGTGNTEAFF
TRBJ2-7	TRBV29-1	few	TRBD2	TGCAGCGTGGGGGCTCTACTAGCGGGGGTAAGATACGAGCAGTACTTC	CSVGALLAGVRYEQYF
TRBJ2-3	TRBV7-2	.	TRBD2	TGTGCCAGCAGCCTAAGGCCAGCGGGGGGGGTCACAGATACGCAGTATTTT	CASSLRPAGGVTDTQYF
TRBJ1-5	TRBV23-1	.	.	TGCGCCAGCAGTCAATCTTGGACAGAGGATCAGCCCCAGCATTTT	CASSQSWTEDQPQHF
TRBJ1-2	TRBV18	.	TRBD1	TGTGCCAGCTCACTCCCCTCCTCCCCGGGACAGGACGACTATGGCTACACCTTC	CASSLPSSPGQDDYGYTF